The clone carrying this T cell receptor (beta chain) was seen repeatedly, ten times or more. What it recognizes is unknown. The data derive from a study of T cells in Graves' hyperthyroidism and ophthalmopathy. General study results and limits: Ophthalmopathy was predicted by the model a median of about 6.7 months ahead of onset.

Template material for amplifying TCR beta CDR3 regions consisted of RNA transcripts. The TCR CDR3 was amplified in a first-round RT-PCR using the HTBI primer set. TCRdb re-called the multiplex PCR reads with MiXCR, one entry per CDR3 protein. The profile covers some 650,000 distinct CDR3 sequences, with roughly a sixth appearing a single time and 3% to 4% taken by the ten largest. The sample was blood. This TCR was sampled from a woman between 35 and 50 years old with Graves' ophthalmopathy.

DNA of the CDR3: TGTGCCAGCAGTCCCGGGCCCAACAATCAGCCCCAGCATTTT. This sequence encodes CASSPGPNNQPQHF. The genes are TRBV12-3 or TRBV12-4 and TRBJ1-5; no firm D call. V lost 5 bases and J lost 3, with 11 bases in between. This CDR3 spans 14 amino acids.